The entry that follows covers one T cell receptor (beta chain) sequence. Its specific antigen is unknown. Base qualities are not recorded, but no much larger clone differs from it by a single base. This record comes from a study of blood T cell repertoires in COVID-19 (dated by TCRdb to about 2020). Looking at the study overall: Collaborator samples came from the United States, Italy and Spain and covered acute and convalescent phases of COVID-19. The repertoires were made available in a free public database intended to serve as a resource for research on the immune response to SARS-CoV-2. The prospective study material was composed of cDNA or gDNA derived from T cells, B-cell-depleted T cells, or PBMCs. Subjects who had been exposed to COVID-19, were actively infected with it, or had recovered from it provided the deeply sampled blood TCRbeta repertoires that made up the dataset. Samples were obtained from the ongoing ImmuneRACE study (first 160 participants) and from 950 to 1,500 subjects provided by 6 global collaborators. Where available, HLA class I and class II types were obtained from metadata supplied by the sample provider rather than from assay-based typing. The sample metadata nearly always contained a de-identified subject ID, COVID-19 status, age in years and sex.

Collaborating institutions collected whole blood in K2EDTA tubes following their own protocols. For TCRbeta analysis, collaborators shipped samples as frozen whole blood, isolated PBMCs, or DNA extracted from either of those sample types. The immunoSEQ Assay, a bias-controlled multiplex PCR, was used to amplify TCRbeta CDR3 regions from genomic DNA. In the authors' own workflow: Nucleated cell counts per sample were estimated from amplification of reference gene primers within the assay. To quantify the absolute abundance of each unique TCRbeta CDR3 rearrangement, sequence reads were collapsed and filtered. For each sample, productive Simpson clonality was calculated as the square root of Simpson's diversity index over productive rearrangements. The clones in this table, taken by TCRdb from immuneACCESS, are in-frame only. Not every clone is retained; where verified, under half of the shortfall comes from an unresolved V gene, and the cause of the rest is unknown. V, J and clone size reflect that table, while D and trimming were determined from the DNA. The sample has around 93,000 clones on record, approximately 87% of them singletons. The ten largest clonotypes hold less than 20% of the sample.

Results and caveats for the whole study, not just this receptor: The amount of clinical and demographic metadata varied by source and participant and was provided uncurated.

From cysteine to phenylalanine, the CDR3 is 14 amino acids long. This entry keeps only the CDR3 DNA: 42 bases, framed from base 1. The junction shows trimming of 0 bases on V and 1 base on J, plus 6 bases between the germline ends. CDR1 and CDR2 (GTSNPN, SVGIG) derive from the germline V gene (reference sequence). This clonotype was sampled from a human donor in a cohort sampled during active COVID-19. The chain links TRBV30 with TRBJ2-2; 6 matching bases give a weak D call of TRBD2. The material sequenced was peripheral blood. The CDR3 sequence is CAWSVTRNTGELFF. In nucleotide form, the sequence is TGTGCCTGGAGTGTGACTAGGAACACCGGGGAGCTGTTTTTT.